These 26 T cell receptor beta chains were all obtained from the same sample, sequenced in a study of T cell responses to AZD1222 COVID-19 vaccine. The repertoire was sequenced with immunoSEQ multiplex PCR; TCRdb's copy has only in-frame clones and lacks some. Among roughly 120,000 clones listed, approximately 89% were seen once. Specimen: peripheral blood, collected 28 days after the second AZD1222 dose. The origin of the receptors is an adult who received the AZD1222 COVID-19 vaccine.

The chain's CDR3 is CATSDTGGLAEAFF. CDR3 DNA sequence: TGTGCCACCAGTGATACAGGGGGTTTGGCTGAAGCTTTCTTT. The chain recombines TRBV24-1 with TRBJ1-1, with 8 bases aligning to TRBD1. Trimming at V came to 3 bases and at J to 6 bases, leaving 5 bases not matched to a gene. The germline gives CDR1 KGHDR, CDR2 SFDVKD. CDR3 length: 14 residues.

The chain recombines TRBV5-1 with TRBJ2-1, with 10 bases matching TRBD1. The V and J ends lost 5 bases and 8 bases, in that order; junction bases with no gene match: 13. The germline CDR1 and CDR2 sequences are SGHRS and YFSETQ. The length of the CDR3 is 16 residues. CDR3 in amino acids: CASRVTGTGAPDEQFF. The CDR3 DNA is TGCGCCAGCAGGGTTACCGGGACAGGGGCGCCGGATGAGCAGTTCTTC.

This clone was observed a handful of times. The rearrangement uses TRBV9 and TRBJ2-7, with D possibly being TRBD1 (6 bases). The V end was cut by 3 bases, the J end by 0 bases, with 10 bases between. The CDR3 totals 14 residues. CDR1 and CDR2 (germline): SGDLS, YYNGEE. CDR3 loop: CASSGTDFSYEQYF. CDR3 in DNA: TGTGCCAGCAGCGGGACAGATTTCTCCTACGAGCAGTACTTC.

The V and J genes are TRBV5-6 and TRBJ2-4; perhaps TRBD2 as D (6 bases). Trimming took off 1 base at V and 1 base at J, with 12 bases between the two ends. The CDR3 is 16 amino acids. Germline V lookup: CDR1 SGHDT, CDR2 YYEEEE. CDR3 loop: CASSLRGVGAKNIQYF. The DNA for the CDR3 is TGTGCCAGCAGCTTGCGCGGGGTCGGGGCCAAAAACATTCAGTACTTC. Filled out from reference TRBV5-6 and TRBJ2-4, the complete variable domain reads DAGVTQSPTHLIKTRGQQVTLRCSPKSGHDTVSWYQQALGQGPQFIFQYYEEEERQRGNFPDRFSGHQFPNYSSELNVNALLLGDSALYLCASSLRGVGAKNIQYFGAGTRLSVL.

This clone was recorded only once. The V call is TRBV30, the J call TRBJ1-6, with D possibly matching TRBD1 (6 bases). The CDR3 runs 16 residues. CDR1 is GTSNPN, CDR2 SVGIG, per germline (reference sequence). V was cut by 1 base and J by 1 base, with 11 bases left in between. The CDR3 DNA sequence: TGTGCCTGGAGTGCAGGAGGGGGGTCCTATAATTCACCCCTCCACTTT. This translates into CAWSAGGGSYNSPLHF.

The chain links TRBV12-3 or TRBV12-4 to TRBJ2-7; 8 bases are shared with TRBD2. The CDR3 totals 12 residues. J lost 7 bases, V lost 6 bases, and 5 bases had no gene match. In DNA, the CDR3 is TGTGCCAGCAGCCGCGGGGGGCGGGAGCAGTACTTC. It translates to CASSRGGREQYF.

The chain joins TRBV19 to TRBJ1-3; D call uncertain. CDR1 and CDR2 from the germline V gene are LNHDA and SQIVND (reference sequence). CDR3 length: 17 amino acids. V was shortened by 5 bases and J by 2 bases, with 19 bases between the two germline ends. CDR3 DNA sequence: TGTGCCAGTAGTGCCGTTCGGCAGGCCGGGCCTGGAAACACCATATATTTT. Its translation: CASSAVRQAGPGNTIYF.

This sequence joins TRBV19 and TRBJ1-5, with 9 bases identical to TRBD1. Germline V gene lookup returns CDR1 LNHDA and CDR2 SQIVND (reference sequence). The V and J ends lost 3 bases and 5 bases, in that order; junction bases with no gene match: 2. This CDR3 spans 14 amino acids. CDR3 amino acids: CASSIRTGDQPQHF. Written as DNA, the CDR3 is TGTGCCAGTAGTATCAGGACAGGGGATCAGCCCCAGCATTTT. Full variable domain (remainder filled in from reference TRBV19 and TRBJ1-5): DGGITQSPKYLFRKEGQNVTLSCEQNLNHDAMYWYRQDPGQGLRLIYYSQIVNDFQKGDIAEGYSVSREKKESFPLTVTSAQKNPTAFYLCASSIRTGDQPQHFGDGTRLSIL.

The rearrangement links TRBV7-9 to TRBJ1-2, with 7 bases identical to TRBD1. Germline loops: CDR1 SEHNR, CDR2 FQNEAQ (reference sequence). The V and J ends lost 6 bases and 4 bases, in that order; junction bases with no gene match: 11. This CDR3 has 15 residues. DNA of the CDR3: TGTGCCAGCAGTTTGCTGGGGAGGACAGGCTATGGCTACACCTTC. Its translation: CASSLLGRTGYGYTF.

The chain has TRBV6-4 and TRBJ2-1; the match to TRBD1 covers 11 bases. The V gene end was trimmed by 10 bases and the J gene end by 4 bases; junction bases not matched to a gene: 6. The CDR3 is 14 residues long. Germline V CDR1 and CDR2: MRHNA, SNTAGT. CDR3 amino acids: CATGGQGAYNEQFF. The CDR3 region has the DNA TGTGCCACCGGCGGACAGGGGGCATACAATGAGCAGTTCTTC.

The genes are TRBV7-3 and TRBJ2-1; possible D gene TRBD2, 5 bases. The CDR3 totals 15 residues. Germline V gene sequence: CDR1 SGHTA, CDR2 FQGTGA. Trimming pared 2 bases from V and 0 bases from J, leaving 8 bases between. CDR3 amino acids: CASSLEGSSYNEQFF. The CDR3 coding sequence is TGTGCCAGCAGCTTAGAAGGGAGCTCCTACAATGAGCAGTTCTTC.

This chain joins TRBV5-4 and TRBJ1-2, with D uncertain. V lost 5 bases and J 1 base, leaving 3 bases between the germline ends. The germline gives CDR1 SGHNT, CDR2 YYREEE (reference sequence). This CDR3 spans 11 amino acids. CDR3 region: CASSSNYGYTF. The CDR3, as DNA: TGTGCCAGCAGTAGTAACTATGGCTACACCTTC.

This chain uses TRBV5-5 with TRBJ2-5; unclear D gene. CDR3 length: 13 amino acids. Germline assignment: CDR1 SGHKS and CDR2 YYEKEE (reference sequence). V gave up 1 base and J gave up 1 base, with 5 bases separating them. The CDR3 region is CASSLPSQETQYF. DNA of the CDR3: TGTGCCAGCAGCTTGCCGTCCCAAGAGACCCAGTACTTC.

V and J are TRBV3-1 (or the pseudogene TRBV3-2) and TRBJ2-7; TRBD2 is a possible D gene (6 bases). Germline assignment: CDR1 LGHDT and CDR2 YNNKEL (reference sequence). There are 14 residues in the CDR3. Trimming cost V 2 bases and J 3 bases, with 11 bases left between them. CDR3 sequence: CASSQHGGNYEQYF. In DNA form, the CDR3 reads TGTGCCAGCAGCCAACACGGCGGGAACTACGAGCAGTACTTC.

The chain carries TRBV5-6 and TRBJ1-1; D not resolved. V dropped 7 bases and J dropped 0 bases, with 13 bases sitting between them. This CDR3 is 14 amino acids long. CDR1 and CDR2 from the germline V gene are SGHDT and YYEEEE. CDR3 protein: CASFLTILNTEAFF. The DNA of the CDR3 is TGTGCCAGCTTCTTGACTATCCTGAACACTGAAGCTTTCTTT.

CDR3 in amino acids: CATYRGISYGYTF. As DNA, the CDR3 is TGTGCCACGTACAGGGGGATAAGCTATGGCTACACCTTC. The chain couples TRBV6-5 to TRBJ1-2; 8 nucleotides line up with TRBD1. Germline V gene data show CDR1 as MNHEY and CDR2 as SVGAGI. The CDR3 runs to 13 residues. V shed 10 bases, J shed 4 bases, and the junction held 8 bases outside the gene matches.

The V gene is TRBV12-3 or TRBV12-4, the J gene TRBJ1-5; D unresolved. This CDR3 region has 12 residues. Trimming stripped 3 bases from V and 5 bases from J, with 5 bases between. The CDR3 reads CASSFSDQPQHF. The CDR3 coding sequence is TGTGCCAGCAGTTTCTCTGATCAGCCCCAGCATTTT.

This clone was observed a handful of times. The chain is built from TRBV4-1 and TRBJ2-1; 8 positions agree with TRBD1. There are 13 residues in the CDR3. Germline V gene sequence: CDR1 MGHRA, CDR2 YSYEKL. V was clipped by 1 base and J by 10 bases; unmatched bases: 3. For the CDR3, the DNA is TGCGCCAGCAGCCAAGCAGGGGGCGGCGAGCAGTTCTTC. Its translation is CASSQAGGGEQFF.

This clone turned up a few times. The J gene is TRBJ2-7, the V gene TRBV28; a weak D match, TRBD2 (6 bases). Deletions cut 3 bases from V and 2 bases from J, with 11 bases between. The CDR3 totals 14 residues. Germline-derived CDR1 and CDR2 are MDHEN and SYDVKM. The CDR3 loop is CASSFSGVPYEQYF. The CDR3 region has the DNA TGTGCCAGCAGTTTTTCGGGGGTCCCCTACGAGCAGTACTTC.

This sequence joins TRBV28 and TRBJ2-5; 8 bases are a match to TRBD2. CDR1 MDHEN and CDR2 SYDVKM come from the germline V gene. The trim removed 4 bases at V and 5 bases at J, leaving 12 bases unmatched. The CDR3 loop spans 16 amino acids. The CDR3 here is CASSSPSAGGWETQYF. CDR3 sequence (DNA): TGTGCCAGCAGTTCCCCGTCCGCGGGGGGATGGGAGACCCAGTACTTC.

This clone was seen more than once but under ten times. One end of the junction varies from germline; a read error may be responsible. The gene calls are TRBV11-3 and TRBJ2-7, with TRBD1 identical over 7 bases. Germline CDR1 SGHNT, CDR2 YENEEA. CDR3 length: 15 residues. DNA for the CDR3: TGTGCCAGCAGCTTGGACGGGACAGCATCCTCCGAGCAGTACTTC. Protein product: CASSLDGTASSEQYF. Together with reference TRBV11-3 and TRBJ2-7, the CDR3 gives the full variable domain: EAGVVQSPRYKIIEKKQPVAFWCNPISGHNTLYWYLQNLGQGPELLIRYENEEAVDDSQLPKDRFSAERLKGVDSTLKIQPAELGDSAVYLCASSLDGTASSEQYFGPGTRLTVT.

The genes are TRBV18 and TRBJ1-1, with 7 positions matching TRBD1. Germline lookup yields CDR1 KGHSH and CDR2 LQKENI. This CDR3 region has 14 residues. V shed 4 bases, J shed 0 bases, and the junction held 2 bases outside the gene matches. The CDR3 reads CASSRGTVNTEAFF. CDR3 sequence (DNA): TGTGCCAGCTCACGGGGGACAGTGAACACTGAAGCTTTCTTT.

This clone occurred a few times. The chain links TRBV9 to TRBJ1-5; D ambiguous. Trimming left V 0 bases short and J 9 bases short, with 13 bases between. The CDR3 runs 14 residues. CDR1 SGDLS and CDR2 YYNGEE come from the germline V gene. Written as DNA, the CDR3 is TGTGCCAGCAGCGTAGTTTCGGACGCGGGGCCCCAGCATTTT. It specifies CASSVVSDAGPQHF.

This clone was detected a few times. The J gene is TRBJ1-5, the V gene TRBV7-9, with D uncertain. The V and J ends lost 5 bases and 10 bases respectively, with 12 bases between them. Germline lookup yields CDR1 SEHNR and CDR2 FQNEAQ (reference sequence). The CDR3 runs to 12 residues. The CDR3 loop reads CASSVLVGPQHF. CDR3 in DNA: TGTGCCAGCAGCGTATTAGTTGGCCCCCAGCATTTT.

The chain couples TRBV27 to TRBJ2-7, with TRBD2 matching 7 bases. CDR1 is MNHEY, CDR2 SMNVEV, per germline (reference sequence). The J segment lost 2 bases and the V segment lost 1 base, leaving 8 bases of the junction unmatched. CDR3 length: 16 residues. CDR3 amino acids: CASSLYTPRGAYEQYF. The CDR3 DNA reads as TGTGCCAGCAGTTTATATACCCCCCGGGGGGCCTACGAGCAGTACTTC.

This chain joins TRBV6-4 and TRBJ2-7; possibly TRBD1 for D (6 bases). The length of the CDR3 is 13 residues. Trimming shortened V by 5 bases and J by 5 bases, and 13 bases separated the two germline ends. Germline CDR1 reads MRHNA; CDR2 reads SNTAGT. The CDR3 protein is CASSFLGAHEQYF. For the CDR3, the DNA is TGTGCCAGCAGTTTCCTGGGGGCCCACGAGCAGTACTTC.